Presented here are 9 T cell receptor beta chains from one specimen sequenced in a study of cytomegalovirus exposure and HLA in healthy donors. The PCR was carried out with 60 Vbeta primers and 13 Jbeta primers. Sequencing was performed with immunoSEQ multiplex PCR; in TCRdb, only in-frame clones are kept and a portion is missing. The table has around 96,000 clones, around 80% seen once. Material for sequencing was PBMCs. The source of these receptors is a man aged 18 to 35 in good health and CMV-seronegative.

V is TRBV6-5 and J is TRBJ1-3; D not resolved. Per the germline V gene, CDR1 is MNHEY and CDR2 is SVGAGI. The CDR3 length is 16 residues. Between the trimmed V and J ends, which lost 4 bases and 0 bases, there was a span of 13 bases. The CDR3 nucleotides are TGTGCCAGCAGTTTAACGCAACAGCACTCTGGAAACACCATATATTTT. Protein product: CASSLTQQHSGNTIYF.

The chain has TRBV6-6 and TRBJ1-3; 9 bases fit TRBD1. Germline CDR1 and CDR2: MNHNY and SVGAGI (reference sequence). The length of the CDR3 is 16 residues. Trimming took 4 bases from V and 1 from J; bases not matched to a gene: 5. The CDR3 DNA sequence: TGTGCCAGCAGTTTCCCGGGACAGGGTTCTGGAAACACCATATATTTT. Its protein product is CASSFPGQGSGNTIYF.

The chain uses TRBV9 and TRBJ2-7, with 7 bases lining up with TRBD1. Trimming took 2 bases from V and 3 from J; bases not matched to a gene: 5. This CDR3 has 14 amino acids. The germline V gene has CDR1 SGDLS and CDR2 YYNGEE. The CDR3 is CASSVAGTDYEQYF. Written as DNA, the CDR3 is TGTGCCAGCAGCGTGGCAGGGACAGACTACGAGCAGTACTTC. Complete variable domain (other parts from reference TRBV9 and TRBJ2-7): DSGVTQTPKHLITATGQRVTLRCSPRSGDLSVYWYQQSLDQGLQFLIQYYNGEERAKGNILERFSAQQFPDLHSELNLSSLELGDSALYFCASSVAGTDYEQYFGPGTRLTVT.

The chain carries TRBV6-6 and TRBJ2-2; 7 bases line up with TRBD1. CDR1 and CDR2 from the germline V gene are MNHNY and SVGAGI (reference sequence). This CDR3 contains 16 residues. Unmatched junction bases numbered 1, after V lost 0 bases and J lost 0 bases. The CDR3 nucleotides read TGTGCCAGCAGTTACTCGGGACAGCCGAACACCGGGGAGCTGTTTTTT. Translation gives CASSYSGQPNTGELFF.

Within the sample, this clone is medium-sized (0.01 to 0.1%). The chain combines TRBV27 with TRBJ2-7; maybe TRBD2 (6 bases). The CDR3 extends over 16 amino acids. Trimming cost V 2 bases and J 0 bases, with 14 bases left between them. Per the germline V gene, CDR1 is MNHEY and CDR2 is SMNVEV (reference sequence). CDR3 DNA: TGTGCCAGCAGTTTAATGGGGGGTACTAGCTCCTACGAGCAGTACTTC. The encoded protein is CASSLMGGTSSYEQYF.

This sequence joins TRBV7-9 and TRBJ1-1; D unresolved. The CDR3 totals 14 residues. CDR1 and CDR2 from the germline V gene are SEHNR and FQNEAQ (reference sequence). V was cut by 5 bases and J by 4 bases, with 14 bases left in between. The CDR3 here is CASSPPGSSTEAFF. The DNA for the CDR3 is TGTGCCAGCAGCCCCCCGGGGTCGAGCACTGAAGCTTTCTTT.

The V gene is TRBV28, the J gene TRBJ2-5; 12 bases agree with TRBD2. J gave up 8 bases and V 6 bases, and 4 bases lay outside the gene matches. CDR1 MDHEN and CDR2 SYDVKM come from the germline V gene. This CDR3 is 13 amino acids long. The DNA of the CDR3 is TGTGCCAGCAGACTAGCGGGGGGCGCTACCCAGTACTTC. It yields the protein CASRLAGGATQYF.

The rearrangement joins TRBV30 to TRBJ2-5; 13 nucleotides agree with TRBD2. The CDR3 covers 15 residues. With 4 bases clipped from V and 5 bases from J, the junction kept 7 bases outside the gene matches. Per the germline V gene, CDR1 is GTSNPN and CDR2 is SVGIG (reference sequence). CDR3 sequence (DNA): TGTGCCTGGACCGGACTAGCGGGGGCCCGGGAGACCCAGTACTTC. Amino acid sequence: CAWTGLAGARETQYF.

This clone was picked up a small number of times. A junction boundary mismatches the germline segment, possibly from a read error. V is TRBV6-1 and J is TRBJ1-3, with D possibly matching TRBD1 (5 bases). Looked up from germline, CDR1 is MNHNS and CDR2 is SASEGT. This CDR3 comprises 13 residues. CDR3 in amino acids: CASSEAADGRGDF. The CDR3 DNA reads as TGTGCCAGCAGTGAAGCCGCTGATGGAAGGGGTGATTTT.